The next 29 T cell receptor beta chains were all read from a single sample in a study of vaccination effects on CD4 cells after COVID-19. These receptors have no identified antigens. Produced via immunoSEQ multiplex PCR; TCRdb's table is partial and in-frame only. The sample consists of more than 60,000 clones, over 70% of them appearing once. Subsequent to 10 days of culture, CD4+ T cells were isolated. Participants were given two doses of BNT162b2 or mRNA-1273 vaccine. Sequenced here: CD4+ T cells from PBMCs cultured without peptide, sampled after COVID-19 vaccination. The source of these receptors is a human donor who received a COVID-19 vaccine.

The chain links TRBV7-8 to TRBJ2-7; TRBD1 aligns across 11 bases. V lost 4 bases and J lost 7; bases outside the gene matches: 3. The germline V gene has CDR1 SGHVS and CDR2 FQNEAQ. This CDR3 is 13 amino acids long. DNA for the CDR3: TGTGCCAGCAGCTCGGACAGGGGGCAAGAGCAGTACGTC. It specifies CASSSDRGQEQYV.

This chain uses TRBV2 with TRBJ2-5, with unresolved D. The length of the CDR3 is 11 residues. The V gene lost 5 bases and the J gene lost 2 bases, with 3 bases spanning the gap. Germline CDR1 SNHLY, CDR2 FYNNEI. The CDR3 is CASSTQETQYF. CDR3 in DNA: TGTGCCAGCAGTACTCAAGAGACCCAGTACTTC.

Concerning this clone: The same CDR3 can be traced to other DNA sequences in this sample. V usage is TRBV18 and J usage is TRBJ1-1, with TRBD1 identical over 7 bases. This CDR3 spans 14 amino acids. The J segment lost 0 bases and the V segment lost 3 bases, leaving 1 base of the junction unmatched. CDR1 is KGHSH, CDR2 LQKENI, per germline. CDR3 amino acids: CASSPDRLNTEAFF. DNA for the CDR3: TGTGCCAGCTCACCGGACAGGCTGAACACTGAAGCTTTCTTT.

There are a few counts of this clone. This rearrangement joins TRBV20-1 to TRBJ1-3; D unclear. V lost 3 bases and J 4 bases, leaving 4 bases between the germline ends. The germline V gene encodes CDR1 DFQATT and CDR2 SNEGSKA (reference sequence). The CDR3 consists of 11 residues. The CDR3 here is CSASMGNTIYF. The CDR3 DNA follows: TGCAGTGCTAGTATGGGAAACACCATATATTTT.

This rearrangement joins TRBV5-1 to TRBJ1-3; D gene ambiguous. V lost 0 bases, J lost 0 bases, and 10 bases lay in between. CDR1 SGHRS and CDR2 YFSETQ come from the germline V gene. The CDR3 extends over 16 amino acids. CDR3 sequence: CASSLAGLTSGNTIYF. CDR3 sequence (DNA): TGCGCCAGCAGCTTGGCCGGTTTGACCTCTGGAAACACCATATATTTT.

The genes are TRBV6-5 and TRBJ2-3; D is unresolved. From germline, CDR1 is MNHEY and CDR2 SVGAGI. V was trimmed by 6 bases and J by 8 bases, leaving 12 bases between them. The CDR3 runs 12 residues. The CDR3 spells CASSTDGGTQYF. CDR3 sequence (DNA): TGTGCCAGCAGCACAGACGGTGGTACGCAGTATTTT.

CDR3 amino acids: CASSQAVPDTQYF. The CDR3 DNA reads as TGCGCCAGCAGCCAAGCAGTCCCAGATACGCAGTATTTT. The chain combines TRBV4-1 with TRBJ2-3, with D unresolved. The V end was cut by 1 base, the J end by 4 bases, with 6 bases between. The CDR3 has 13 residues. In germline, CDR1 is MGHRA, CDR2 YSYEKL.

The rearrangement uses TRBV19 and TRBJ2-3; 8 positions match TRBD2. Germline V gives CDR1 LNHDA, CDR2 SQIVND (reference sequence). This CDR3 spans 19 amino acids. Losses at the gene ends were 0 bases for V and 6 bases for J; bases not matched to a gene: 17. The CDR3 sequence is CASSIDLSVVGGARDTQYF. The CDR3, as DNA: TGTGCCAGTAGTATAGATTTGAGTGTAGTCGGGGGGGCCAGGGATACGCAGTATTTT.

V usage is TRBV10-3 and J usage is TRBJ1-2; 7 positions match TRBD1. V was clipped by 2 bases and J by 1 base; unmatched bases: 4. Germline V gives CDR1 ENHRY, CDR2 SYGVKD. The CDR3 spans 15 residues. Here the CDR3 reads CAISEGDSFNYGYTF. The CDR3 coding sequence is TGTGCCATCAGTGAGGGGGACAGCTTTAACTATGGCTACACCTTC.

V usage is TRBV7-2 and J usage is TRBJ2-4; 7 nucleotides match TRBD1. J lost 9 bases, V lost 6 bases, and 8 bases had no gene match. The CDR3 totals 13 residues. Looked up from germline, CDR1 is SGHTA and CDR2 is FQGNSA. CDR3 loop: CASSYDRESIQYF. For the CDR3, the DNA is TGTGCCAGCAGTTACGACAGGGAGAGCATTCAGTACTTC.

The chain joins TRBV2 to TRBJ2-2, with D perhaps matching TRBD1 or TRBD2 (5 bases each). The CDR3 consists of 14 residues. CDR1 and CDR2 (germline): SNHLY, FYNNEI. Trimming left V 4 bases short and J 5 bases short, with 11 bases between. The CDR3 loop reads CASSGPGPTGELFF. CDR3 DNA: TGTGCCAGCAGTGGCCCGGGGCCGACCGGGGAGCTGTTTTTT.

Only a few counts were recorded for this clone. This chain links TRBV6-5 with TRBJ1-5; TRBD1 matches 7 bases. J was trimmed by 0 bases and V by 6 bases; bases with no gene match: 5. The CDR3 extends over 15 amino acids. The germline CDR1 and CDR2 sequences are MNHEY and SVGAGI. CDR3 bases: TGTGCCAGCAGCGCGCAGGGGGTTAGCAATCAGCCCCAGCATTTT. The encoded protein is CASSAQGVSNQPQHF.

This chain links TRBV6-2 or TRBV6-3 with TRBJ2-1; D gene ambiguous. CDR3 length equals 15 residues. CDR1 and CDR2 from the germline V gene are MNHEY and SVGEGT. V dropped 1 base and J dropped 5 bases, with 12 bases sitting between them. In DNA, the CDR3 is TGTGCCAGCAGTTACTTAGGGCGATTCGACAATGAGCAGTTCTTC. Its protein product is CASSYLGRFDNEQFF.

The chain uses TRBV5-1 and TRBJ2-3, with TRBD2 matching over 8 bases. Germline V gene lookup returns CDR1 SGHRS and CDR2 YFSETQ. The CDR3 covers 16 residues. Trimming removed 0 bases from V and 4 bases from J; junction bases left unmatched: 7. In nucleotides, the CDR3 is TGCGCCAGCAGCTTGGCCGGGGGGACTAGTTCAGATACGCAGTATTTT. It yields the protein CASSLAGGTSSDTQYF.

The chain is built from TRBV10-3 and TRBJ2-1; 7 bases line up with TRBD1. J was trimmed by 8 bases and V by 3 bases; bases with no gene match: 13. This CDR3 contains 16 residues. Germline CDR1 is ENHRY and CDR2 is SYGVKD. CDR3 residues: CAISDSNRGGVDEQFF. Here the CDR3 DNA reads TGTGCCATCAGTGACTCTAACAGGGGTGGGGTGGATGAGCAGTTCTTC.

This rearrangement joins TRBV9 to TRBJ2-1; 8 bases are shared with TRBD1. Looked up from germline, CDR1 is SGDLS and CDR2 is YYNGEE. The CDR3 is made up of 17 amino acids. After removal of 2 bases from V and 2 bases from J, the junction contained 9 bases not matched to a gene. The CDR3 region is CASSVGNSDRAYNEQFF. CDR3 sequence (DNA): TGTGCCAGCAGCGTCGGCAACTCGGACAGGGCCTACAATGAGCAGTTCTTC.

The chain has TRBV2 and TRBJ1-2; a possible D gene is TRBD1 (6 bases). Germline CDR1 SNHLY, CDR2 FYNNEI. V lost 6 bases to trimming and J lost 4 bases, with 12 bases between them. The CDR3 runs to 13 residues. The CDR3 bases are TGTGCCAGCAGCCAAGGACAGCTCTATGGCTACACCTTC. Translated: CASSQGQLYGYTF. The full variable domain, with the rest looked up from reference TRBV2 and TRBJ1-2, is EPEVTQTPSHQVTQMGQEVILRCVPISNHLYFYWYRQILGQKVEFLVSFYNNEISEKSEIFDDQFSVERPDGSNFTLKIRSTKLEDSAMYFCASSQGQLYGYTFGSGTRLTVV.

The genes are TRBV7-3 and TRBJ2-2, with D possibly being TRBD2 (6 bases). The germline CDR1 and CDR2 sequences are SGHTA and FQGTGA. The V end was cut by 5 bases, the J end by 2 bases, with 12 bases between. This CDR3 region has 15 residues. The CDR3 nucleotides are TGTGCCAGCAGCACGGGGGTTTCTAACACCGGGGAGCTGTTTTTT. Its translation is CASSTGVSNTGELFF. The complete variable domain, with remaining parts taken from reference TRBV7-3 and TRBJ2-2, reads GAGVSQTPSNKVTEKGKYVELRCDPISGHTALYWYRQSLGQGPEFLIYFQGTGAADDSGLPNDRFFAVRPEGSVSTLKIQRTERGDSAVYLCASSTGVSNTGELFFGEGSRLTVL.

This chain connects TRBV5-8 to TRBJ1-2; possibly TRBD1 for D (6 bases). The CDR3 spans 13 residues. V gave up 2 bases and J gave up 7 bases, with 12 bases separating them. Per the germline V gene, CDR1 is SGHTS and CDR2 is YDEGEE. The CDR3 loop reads CASSFRGAPGYTF. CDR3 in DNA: TGTGCCAGCAGCTTTAGGGGGGCGCCTGGCTACACCTTC. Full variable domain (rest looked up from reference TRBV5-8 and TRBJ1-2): EAGVTQSPTHLIKTRGQQATLRCSPISGHTSVYWYQQALGLGLQFLLWYDEGEERNRGNFPPRFSGRQFPNYSSELNVNALELEDSALYLCASSFRGAPGYTFGSGTRLTVV.

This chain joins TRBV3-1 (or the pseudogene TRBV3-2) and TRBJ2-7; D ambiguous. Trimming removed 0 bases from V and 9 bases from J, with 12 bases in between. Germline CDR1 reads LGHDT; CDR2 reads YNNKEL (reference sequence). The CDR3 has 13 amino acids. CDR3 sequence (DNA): TGTGCCAGCAGCCAAGAGCTAGGGAAAATGCAGTACGTC. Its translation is CASSQELGKMQYV.

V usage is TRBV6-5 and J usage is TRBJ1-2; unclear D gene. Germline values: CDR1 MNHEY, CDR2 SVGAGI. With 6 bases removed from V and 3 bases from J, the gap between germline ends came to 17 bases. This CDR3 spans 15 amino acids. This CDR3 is CASSPEFRTYYGYTF. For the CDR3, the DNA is TGTGCCAGCAGCCCCGAGTTCCGGACGTACTATGGCTACACCTTC.

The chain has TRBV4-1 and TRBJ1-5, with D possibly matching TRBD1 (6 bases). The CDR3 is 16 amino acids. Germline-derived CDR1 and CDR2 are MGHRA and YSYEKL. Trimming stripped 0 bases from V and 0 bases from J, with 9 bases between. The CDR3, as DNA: TGCGCCAGCAGCCAAGATACAGGGAATAGCAATCAGCCCCAGCATTTT. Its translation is CASSQDTGNSNQPQHF.

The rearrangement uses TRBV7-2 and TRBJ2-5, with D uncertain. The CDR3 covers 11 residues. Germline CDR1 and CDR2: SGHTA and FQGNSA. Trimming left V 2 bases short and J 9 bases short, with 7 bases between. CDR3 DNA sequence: TGTGCCAGCAGCTTACGCCAGGCCCAGTACTTC. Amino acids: CASSLRQAQYF.

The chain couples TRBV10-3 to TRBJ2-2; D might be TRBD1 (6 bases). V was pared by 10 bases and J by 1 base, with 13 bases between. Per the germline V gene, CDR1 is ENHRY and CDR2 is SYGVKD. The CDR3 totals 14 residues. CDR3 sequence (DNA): TGTGCCACCTCAGGGGCCGGGAACACCGGGGAGCTGTTTTTT. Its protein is CATSGAGNTGELFF.

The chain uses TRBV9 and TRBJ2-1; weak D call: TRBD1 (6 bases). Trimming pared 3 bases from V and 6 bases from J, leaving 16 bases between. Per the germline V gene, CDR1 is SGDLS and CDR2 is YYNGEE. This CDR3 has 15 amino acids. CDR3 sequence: CASSALLQGFNEQFF. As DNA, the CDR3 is TGTGCCAGCAGCGCCCTACTCCAGGGGTTCAATGAGCAGTTCTTC.

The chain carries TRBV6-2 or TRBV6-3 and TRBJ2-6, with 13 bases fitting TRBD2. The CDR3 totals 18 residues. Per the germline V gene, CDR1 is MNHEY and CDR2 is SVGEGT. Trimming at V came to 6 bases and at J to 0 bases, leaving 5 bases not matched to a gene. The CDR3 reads CASSRTSGGYSGANVLTF. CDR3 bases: TGTGCCAGCAGCCGGACTAGCGGGGGCTACTCTGGGGCCAACGTCCTGACTTTC.

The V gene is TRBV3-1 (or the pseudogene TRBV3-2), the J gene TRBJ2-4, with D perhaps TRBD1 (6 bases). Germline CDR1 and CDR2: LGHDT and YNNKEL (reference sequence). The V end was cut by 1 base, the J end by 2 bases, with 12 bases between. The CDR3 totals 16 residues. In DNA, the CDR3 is TGTGCCAGCAGCCAAGCAACAGGGTCGTCCAAAAACATTCAGTACTTC. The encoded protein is CASSQATGSSKNIQYF.

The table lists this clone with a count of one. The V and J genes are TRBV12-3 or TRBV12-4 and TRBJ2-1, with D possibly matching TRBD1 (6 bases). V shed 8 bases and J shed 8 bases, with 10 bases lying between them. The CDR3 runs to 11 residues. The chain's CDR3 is CASGRGDEQFF. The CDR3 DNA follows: TGTGCCAGCGGCAGGGGCGATGAGCAGTTCTTC.

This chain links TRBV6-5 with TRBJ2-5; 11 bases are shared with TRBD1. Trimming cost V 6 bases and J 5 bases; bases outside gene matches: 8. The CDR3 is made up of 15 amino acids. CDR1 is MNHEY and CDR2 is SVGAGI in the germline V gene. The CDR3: CASSRQDRGQETQYF. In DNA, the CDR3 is TGTGCCAGCAGCAGGCAGGACAGGGGGCAGGAGACCCAGTACTTC.